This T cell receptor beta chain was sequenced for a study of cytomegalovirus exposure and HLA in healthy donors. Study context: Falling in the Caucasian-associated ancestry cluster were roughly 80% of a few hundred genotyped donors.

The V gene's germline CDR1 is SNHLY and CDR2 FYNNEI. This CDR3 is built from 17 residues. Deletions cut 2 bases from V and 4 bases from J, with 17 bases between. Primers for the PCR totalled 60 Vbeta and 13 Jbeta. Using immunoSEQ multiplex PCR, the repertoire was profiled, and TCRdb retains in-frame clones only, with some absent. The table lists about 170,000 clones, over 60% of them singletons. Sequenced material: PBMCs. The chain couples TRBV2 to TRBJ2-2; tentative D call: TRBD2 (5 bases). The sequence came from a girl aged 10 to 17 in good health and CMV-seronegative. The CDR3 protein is CASSETRAKAGTGELFF. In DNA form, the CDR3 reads TGTGCCAGCAGTGAAACACGGGCCAAGGCGGGCACCGGGGAGCTGTTTTTT.